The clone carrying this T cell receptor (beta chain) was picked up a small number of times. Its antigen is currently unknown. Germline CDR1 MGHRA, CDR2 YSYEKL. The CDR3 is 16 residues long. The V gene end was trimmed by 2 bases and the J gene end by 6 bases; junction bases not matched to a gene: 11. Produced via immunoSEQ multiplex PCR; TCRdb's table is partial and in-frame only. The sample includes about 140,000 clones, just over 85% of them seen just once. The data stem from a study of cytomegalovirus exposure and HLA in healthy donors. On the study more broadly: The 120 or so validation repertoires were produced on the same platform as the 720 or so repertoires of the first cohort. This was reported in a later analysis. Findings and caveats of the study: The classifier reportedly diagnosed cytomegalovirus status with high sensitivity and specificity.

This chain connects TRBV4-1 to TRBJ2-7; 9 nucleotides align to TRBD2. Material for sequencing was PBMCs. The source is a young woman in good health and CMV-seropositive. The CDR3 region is CASSQSLASGNSEQYF. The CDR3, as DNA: TGCGCCAGCAGCCAATCCCTGGCTAGCGGGAATAGCGAGCAGTACTTC.